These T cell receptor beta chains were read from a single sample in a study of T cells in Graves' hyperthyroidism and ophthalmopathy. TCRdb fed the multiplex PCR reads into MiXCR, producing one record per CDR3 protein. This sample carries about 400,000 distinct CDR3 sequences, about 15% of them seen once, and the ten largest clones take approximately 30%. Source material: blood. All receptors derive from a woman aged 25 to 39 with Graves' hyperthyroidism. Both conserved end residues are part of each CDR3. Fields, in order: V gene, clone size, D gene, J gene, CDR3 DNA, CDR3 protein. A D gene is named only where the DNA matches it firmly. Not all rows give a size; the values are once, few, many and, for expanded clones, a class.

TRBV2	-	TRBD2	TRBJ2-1	TGTGCCACCACTTTGGGACTAGCGGGGCAAAATGAGCAGTTCTTC	CATTLGLAGQNEQFF
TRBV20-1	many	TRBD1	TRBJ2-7	TGCAGGGGGGGGACAGGGGAAGAGCAGTACTTC	CRGGTGEEQYF
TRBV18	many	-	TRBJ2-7	TGTGCCAGCTCACCACCAGTTCTACGGGAGCAGTACTTC	CASSPPVLREQYF
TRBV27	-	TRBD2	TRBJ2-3	TGTGCCAGCAGTTTACCACTAGCGGGAGATACGCAGTATTTT	CASSLPLAGDTQYF
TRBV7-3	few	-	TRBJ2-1	TGTGCCAGCAGCGTCATTCCACTAGGGGGCAATGAGCAGTTCTTC	CASSVIPLGGNEQFF
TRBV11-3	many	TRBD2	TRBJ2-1	TGTGCCAGCAGCTTAGCTAGTGGACTAGCGGGAGCCGGTGAGCAGTTCTTC	CASSLASGLAGAGEQFF
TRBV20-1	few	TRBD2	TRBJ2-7	TGCAGTGCTAGGGCGACTAGCGGGCTCCTGGGGCCTTACGAGCAGTACTTC	CSARATSGLLGPYEQYF
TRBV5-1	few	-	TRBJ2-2	TGCGCCAGCAGCCCTGAGGGGCCCAGGGACACCGGGGAGCTGTTTTTT	CASSPEGPRDTGELFF
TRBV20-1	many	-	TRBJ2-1	TGCAGTGCTATCATCAACCGGAGCGGAAACGAGCAGTTCTTC	CSAIINRSGNEQFF
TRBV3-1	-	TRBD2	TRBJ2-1	TGTGCCAGCAGCCAAGCCGGGACTAGCGGGAGCAATGAGCAGTTCTTC	CASSQAGTSGSNEQFF
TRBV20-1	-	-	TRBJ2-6	TGCGGTGCTAGAGGAGGTGAGAGCTCTGGGGCCAACGTCCTGACTTTC	CGARGGESSGANVLTF
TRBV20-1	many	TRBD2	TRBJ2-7	TGCAGTGCTAGAGATTGGACTAGCTCCTACGAGCAGTACTTC	CSARDWTSSYEQYF
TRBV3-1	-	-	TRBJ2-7	TGTGCCAGCAGCCAACTCCACGAGCAGTACTTC	CASSQLHEQYF
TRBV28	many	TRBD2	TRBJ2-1	TGTGCCAGCAGCTTGGGGGCTAGCGGGTACAATGAGCAGTTCTTC	CASSLGASGYNEQFF
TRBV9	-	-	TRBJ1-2	TGTGCCAGCAGCCCAAACGTCGGGACGCCCTATGGCTACACCTTC	CASSPNVGTPYGYTF
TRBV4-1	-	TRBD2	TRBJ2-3	TGCGCCAGCAGCCAGGAAGGTATAGCGGGAGGGCTGACAGATACGCAGTATTTT	CASSQEGIAGGLTDTQYF
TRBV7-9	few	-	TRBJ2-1	TGTGCCAGCAGCCAAAGGGACGGAGCCTACAATGAGCAGTTCTTC	CASSQRDGAYNEQFF
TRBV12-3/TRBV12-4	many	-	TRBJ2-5	TGTGCCAGCAGCCTAGGGGGACTCCAAGGTTCCCAGTACTTC	CASSLGGLQGSQYF
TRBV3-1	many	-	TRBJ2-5	TGTGCCAGCAGCCAGCGAGGGGAAGAGACCCAGTACTTC	CASSQRGEETQYF
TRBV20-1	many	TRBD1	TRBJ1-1	TGCAGTGCTAATGGACAGGGGGAGACTGAAGCTTTCTTT	CSANGQGETEAFF
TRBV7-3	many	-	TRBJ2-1	TGTGCCAGCAGCAAAAACCCCACCGCTAGCGCAAATGACGAGCAGTTCTTC	CASSKNPTASANDEQFF
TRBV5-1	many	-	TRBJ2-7	TGCGCCAGCAGCTTGGATGGCCAAGGGGCCTACGAGCAGTACTTC	CASSLDGQGAYEQYF
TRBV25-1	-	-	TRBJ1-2	TGTGCCAGCAGTGAGGGGGTTGTGGGTGGCTACACCTTC	CASSEGVVGGYTF
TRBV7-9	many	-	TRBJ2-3	TGTGCCAGCAGCTCCGCTACGCCAGATACGCAGTATTTT	CASSSATPDTQYF
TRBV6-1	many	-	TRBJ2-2	TGTGCCAGCAGTGAAGACTTTGGGGAGCTGTTTTTT	CASSEDFGELFF
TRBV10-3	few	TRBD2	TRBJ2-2	TGTGCCATCAGTGAGGTCCTAGGACTAGCGGGGACCGGGGAGCTGTTTTTT	CAISEVLGLAGTGELFF
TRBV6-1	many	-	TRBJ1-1	TGTACCAGCAGTTTACAGCAGAACACTGAAGCTTTCTTT	CTSSLQQNTEAFF
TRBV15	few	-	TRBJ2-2	TGTGCCACCAGCAGAGATGTCTGGGGAAGTTACACCGGGGAGCTGTTTTTT	CATSRDVWGSYTGELFF
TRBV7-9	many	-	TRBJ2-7	TGTGCCAGCAGCTTAGATTGGAACGAGCAGTACTTC	CASSLDWNEQYF
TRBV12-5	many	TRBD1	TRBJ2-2	TGTGCTAGTGGTCAGGGGGCAGTCACCGGGGAGCTGTTTTTT	CASGQGAVTGELFF
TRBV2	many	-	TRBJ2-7	TGTGCCAGCAGCCTAACAGGATATAACTACGAGCAGTACTTC	CASSLTGYNYEQYF
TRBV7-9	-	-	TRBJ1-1	TGTGCCAGCAGCCCCAACTGGGTGGGGGCTAGTGAAGCTTTCTTT	CASSPNWVGASEAFF
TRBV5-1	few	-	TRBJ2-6	TGCGCCAGCAGCTTGTCTCAGGGCTCTGGGGCCAACGTCCTGACTTTC	CASSLSQGSGANVLTF
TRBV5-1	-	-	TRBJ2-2	TGCGCCAGCAGCTTGGATGTGGGCCCTCCGGGCACCGGGGAGCTGTTTTTT	CASSLDVGPPGTGELFF
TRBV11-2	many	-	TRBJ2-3	TGTGCCAGCAGCTTAGAACCTAGCGGCACAGATACGCAGTATTTT	CASSLEPSGTDTQYF
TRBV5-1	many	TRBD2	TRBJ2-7	TGCGCCAGCAGCTTGGTTTCTAGCGGGAGTTACGAGCAGTACTTC	CASSLVSSGSYEQYF
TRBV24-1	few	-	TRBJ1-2	TGTGCCACCAGTGATTCCCTTGGACGCGCTGGCTACACCTTC	CATSDSLGRAGYTF
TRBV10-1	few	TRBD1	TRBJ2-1	TGCGCCAGCAGTGGGGACTTAAGGGACAGGGTGTTCTTC	CASSGDLRDRVFF
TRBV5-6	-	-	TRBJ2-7	TGTGCCAGCAGCGGCATGAAGGGACACGAGCAGTACTTC	CASSGMKGHEQYF
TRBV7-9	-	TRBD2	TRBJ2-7	TGTGCCAGCAGCCATACCGGGACTAGTTTTACCAACGAGCAGTACTTC	CASSHTGTSFTNEQYF
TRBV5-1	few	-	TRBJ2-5	TGCGCCAGCAGCTTGGCCAGGGGCCGCCAAGAGACCCAGTACTTC	CASSLARGRQETQYF
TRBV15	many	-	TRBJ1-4	TGTGCCACCAGCAGAGATTGGGGGGGCGCGGTAACTAATGAAAAACTGTTTTTT	CATSRDWGGAVTNEKLFF
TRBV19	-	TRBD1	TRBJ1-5	TGTGCCAGTAGTATAGCGGGGACAGACAATCAGCCCCAGCATTTT	CASSIAGTDNQPQHF
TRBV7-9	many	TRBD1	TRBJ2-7	TGTGCCAGCAGCTTTCCGGACAGGGACCCCTACGAGCAGTACTTC	CASSFPDRDPYEQYF
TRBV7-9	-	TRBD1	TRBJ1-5	TGTGCCAGCAGCCCCGGACAGGGAGTGGGCAATCAGCCCCAGCATTTT	CASSPGQGVGNQPQHF
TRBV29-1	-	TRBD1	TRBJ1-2	TGCAGCGTTCCCGCCGGGCGGACAGGAATAGCTAACTATGGCTACACCTTC	CSVPAGRTGIANYGYTF
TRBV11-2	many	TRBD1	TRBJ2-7	TGTGCCAGCAGCTCTGGGACAGTGAACTACGAGCAGTACTTC	CASSSGTVNYEQYF
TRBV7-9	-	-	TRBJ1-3	TGTGCCAGCAGCCCTCAGGGAAACACCATATATTTT	CASSPQGNTIYF
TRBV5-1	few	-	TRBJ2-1	TGCGCCAGCAGCTTGGGCCAGGGGGGTGAGCAGTTCTTC	CASSLGQGGEQFF